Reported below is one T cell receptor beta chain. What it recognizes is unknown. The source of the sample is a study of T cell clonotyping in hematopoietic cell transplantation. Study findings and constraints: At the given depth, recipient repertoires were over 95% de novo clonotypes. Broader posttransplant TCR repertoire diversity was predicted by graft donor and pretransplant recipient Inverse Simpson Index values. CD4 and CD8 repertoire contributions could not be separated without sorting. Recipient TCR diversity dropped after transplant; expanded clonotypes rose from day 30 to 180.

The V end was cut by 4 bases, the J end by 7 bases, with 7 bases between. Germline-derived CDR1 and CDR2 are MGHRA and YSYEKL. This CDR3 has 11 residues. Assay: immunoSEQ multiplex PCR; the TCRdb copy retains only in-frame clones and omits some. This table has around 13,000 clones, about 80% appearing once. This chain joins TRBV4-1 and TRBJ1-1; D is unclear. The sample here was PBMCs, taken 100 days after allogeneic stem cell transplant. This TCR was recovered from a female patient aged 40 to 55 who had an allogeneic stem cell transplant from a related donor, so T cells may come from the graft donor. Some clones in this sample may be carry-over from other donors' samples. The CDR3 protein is CASSLGSEAFF. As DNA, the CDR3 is TGCGCCAGCAGCCTCGGAAGTGAAGCTTTCTTT.